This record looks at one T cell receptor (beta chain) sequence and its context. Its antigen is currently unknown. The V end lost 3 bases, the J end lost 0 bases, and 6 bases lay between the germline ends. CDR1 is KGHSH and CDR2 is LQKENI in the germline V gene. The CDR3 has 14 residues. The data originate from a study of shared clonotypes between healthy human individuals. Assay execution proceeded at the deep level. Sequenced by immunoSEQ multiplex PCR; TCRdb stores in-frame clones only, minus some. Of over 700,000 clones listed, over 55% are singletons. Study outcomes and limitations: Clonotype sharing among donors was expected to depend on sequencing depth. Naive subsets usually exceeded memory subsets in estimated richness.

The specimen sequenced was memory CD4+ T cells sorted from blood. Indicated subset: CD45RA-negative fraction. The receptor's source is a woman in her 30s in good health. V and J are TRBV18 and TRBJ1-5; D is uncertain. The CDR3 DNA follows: TGTGCCAGCTCACCGACCTATAGCAATCAGCCCCAGCATTTT. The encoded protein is CASSPTYSNQPQHF.